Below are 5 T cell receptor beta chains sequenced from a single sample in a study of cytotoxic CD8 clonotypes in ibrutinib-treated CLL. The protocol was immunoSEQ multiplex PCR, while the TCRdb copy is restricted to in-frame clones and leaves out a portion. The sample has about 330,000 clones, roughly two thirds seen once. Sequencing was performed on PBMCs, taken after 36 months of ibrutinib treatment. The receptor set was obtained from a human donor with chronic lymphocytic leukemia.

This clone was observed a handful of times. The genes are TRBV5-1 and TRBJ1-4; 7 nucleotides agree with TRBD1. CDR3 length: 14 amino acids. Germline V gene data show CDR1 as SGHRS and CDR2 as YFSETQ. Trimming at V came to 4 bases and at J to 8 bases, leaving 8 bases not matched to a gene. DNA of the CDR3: TGCGCCAGCAGCGCGGACGGGACAGCGGAAAAACTGTTTTTT. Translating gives CASSADGTAEKLFF.

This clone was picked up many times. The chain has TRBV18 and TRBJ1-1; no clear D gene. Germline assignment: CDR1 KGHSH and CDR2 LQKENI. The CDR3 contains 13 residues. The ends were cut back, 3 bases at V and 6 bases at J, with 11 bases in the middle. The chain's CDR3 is CASSPVGGAEAFF. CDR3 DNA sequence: TGTGCCAGCTCACCGGTCGGTGGCGCTGAAGCTTTCTTT.

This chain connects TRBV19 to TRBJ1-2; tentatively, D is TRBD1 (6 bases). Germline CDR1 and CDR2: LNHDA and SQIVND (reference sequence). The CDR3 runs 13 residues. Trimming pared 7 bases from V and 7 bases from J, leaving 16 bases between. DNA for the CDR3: TGTGCCAGTACCAAAGGGGGGCCGGGTGGCTACACCTTC. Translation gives CASTKGGPGGYTF.

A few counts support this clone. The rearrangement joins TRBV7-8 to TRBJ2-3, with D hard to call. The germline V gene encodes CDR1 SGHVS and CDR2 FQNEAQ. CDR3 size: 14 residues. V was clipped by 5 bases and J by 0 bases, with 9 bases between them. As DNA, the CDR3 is TGTGCCAGCAGCACTTCACCTAGCACAGATACGCAGTATTTT. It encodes CASSTSPSTDTQYF.

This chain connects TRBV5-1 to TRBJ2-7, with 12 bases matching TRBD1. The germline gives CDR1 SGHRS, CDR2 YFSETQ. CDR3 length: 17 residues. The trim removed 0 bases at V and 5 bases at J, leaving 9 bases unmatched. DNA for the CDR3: TGCGCCAGCAGCTTGGTGGGCGGTGGGACAGGGGGCGACGAGCAGTACTTC. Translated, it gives CASSLVGGGTGGDEQYF.